Presented here are 19 T cell receptor beta chains from one specimen sequenced in a study of brain metastases from non-small cell lung cancer. Profiling relied on immunoSEQ multiplex PCR, and the TCRdb table lists in-frame clones only, not all of them. The sample lists about 2,700 clones, roughly 82% occurring once. Material for sequencing was primary lung tumor tissue. The receptors stem from a donor at least 40 years old with non-small cell lung cancer.

Comment on this clone: Other DNA sequences of this sample code for an identical CDR3. The V call is TRBV7-7, the J call TRBJ2-7; 7 nucleotides line up with TRBD1. This CDR3 contains 15 residues. V shed 1 base and J 3 bases; nucleotides not matched to a gene: 6. The germline gives CDR1 SSHAT, CDR2 FNYEAQ (reference sequence). The CDR3 coding sequence is TGTGCCAGCAGCTTAGGCCCACAGGGGATCTACGAGCAGTACTTC. Protein sequence: CASSLGPQGIYEQYF.

Note on this clone: At one of its ends the junction is not consistent with the germline gene, which may arise from a read error. The sample carries other DNA sequences with the same CDR3. The chain combines TRBV18 with TRBJ2-5, with D unresolved. Germline values: CDR1 KGHSH, CDR2 LQKENI. CDR3 length: 14 amino acids. The chain's CDR3 is CASSPPTSRETQYF. CDR3 bases: TGTGCCAGTTCACCACCCACATCGCGAGAGACCCAGTACTTC.

About this clone itself: Other DNA sequences of this sample code for an identical CDR3. The chain combines TRBV9 with TRBJ1-2; TRBD1 is a possible D gene (6 bases). Per germline, CDR1 SGDLS and CDR2 YYNGEE. The CDR3 contains 13 residues. Trimming cost V 4 bases and J 4 bases, with 11 bases left between them. The CDR3 sequence: CASSLTGTYGYTF. Written as DNA, the CDR3 is TGTGCCAGCAGCCTCACAGGGACCTATGGCTACACCTTC.

The rearrangement joins TRBV19 to TRBJ1-1, with D possibly TRBD1 on 6 matching bases. The CDR3 sequence is 16 residues long. The V gene's germline CDR1 is LNHDA and CDR2 SQIVND (reference sequence). V gave up 7 bases and J gave up 2 bases, with 20 bases separating them. The CDR3 DNA reads as TGTGCCAGTACCCTTAATCGGGGGGCGACCAACACTGAAGCTTTCTTT. It specifies CASTLNRGATNTEAFF. Variable domain in full (rest from reference TRBV19 and TRBJ1-1): DGGITQSPKYLFRKEGQNVTLSCEQNLNHDAMYWYRQDPGQGLRLIYYSQIVNDFQKGDIAEGYSVSREKKESFPLTVTSAQKNPTAFYLCASTLNRGATNTEAFFGQGTRLTVV.

This rearrangement joins TRBV7-3 to TRBJ1-1; D is uncertain. With 4 bases removed from V and 1 base from J, the gap between germline ends came to 7 bases. Looked up from germline, CDR1 is SGHTA and CDR2 is FQGTGA. There are 13 residues in the CDR3. This CDR3 is CASSSQENTEAFF. CDR3 in DNA: TGTGCCAGCAGCTCCCAAGAGAACACTGAAGCTTTCTTT.

With respect to this clone: Other DNA sequences in the same sample also yield this CDR3. CDR3 sequence: CASSLRGDTEAFF. In DNA form, the CDR3 reads TGTGCCAGCAGCTTACGCGGTGACACTGAAGCTTTCTTT. The chain is built from TRBV7-3 and TRBJ1-1; D gene uncertain. V lost 2 bases, J lost 3 bases, and 7 bases lay in between. The CDR3 length is 13 residues. Germline V gene data show CDR1 as SGHTA and CDR2 as FQGTGA. Looking up the rest from reference TRBV7-3 and TRBJ1-1 gives the full variable domain: GAGVSQTPSNKVTEKGKYVELRCDPISGHTALYWYRQSLGQGPEFLIYFQGTGAADDSGLPNDRFFAVRPEGSVSTLKIQRTERGDSAVYLCASSLRGDTEAFFGQGTRLTVV.

This sequence joins TRBV5-1 and TRBJ2-7; TRBD1 matches at 9 bases. The V and J ends lost 3 bases and 3 bases, in that order; junction bases with no gene match: 7. From germline, CDR1 is SGHRS and CDR2 YFSETQ. This CDR3 has 15 residues. The CDR3 nucleotides are TGCGCCAGCAGCTCGCGGACAGGGGATAACTACGAGCAGTACTTC. This translates into CASSSRTGDNYEQYF.

The chain employs TRBV6-1 and TRBJ2-7, with TRBD2 as a possible D gene (6 bases). Germline CDR1 is MNHNS and CDR2 is SASEGT. The CDR3 has 14 amino acids. The V gene lost 3 bases and the J gene lost 3 bases, with 12 bases spanning the gap. CDR3 amino acids: CASSDRDGGYEQYF. DNA of the CDR3: TGTGCCAGCAGTGACCGGGACGGGGGCTACGAGCAGTACTTC.

This chain connects TRBV7-2 to TRBJ1-5; no definite D call. V dropped 1 base and J dropped 13 bases, with 20 bases sitting between them. Germline V gene lookup returns CDR1 SGHTA and CDR2 FQGNSA. CDR3 length: 15 amino acids. CDR3 DNA sequence: TGTGCCAGCAGCTTAGGGGGAGGTTTTTCCTCACGGCAGCATTTT. Translating gives CASSLGGGFSSRQHF.

This clone showed up just once. The junction does not match germline at one end; this may be a read error. The V call is TRBV7-6, the J call TRBJ2-2; 9 bases are a match to TRBD2. This CDR3 region has 16 residues. Germline values: CDR1 SGHVS, CDR2 FNYEAQ. For the CDR3, the DNA is TGTGCCAGCAGCTTAAGGCGGGAGGGCGGCACCGGGAAGCTGTTTTTT. Translated, it gives CASSLRREGGTGKLFF.

The J gene is TRBJ1-6, the V gene TRBV30; D not certain. V lost 3 bases and J 7 bases, leaving 13 bases between the germline ends. The germline CDR1 and CDR2 sequences are GTSNPN and SVGIG (reference sequence). This CDR3 comprises 14 residues. The CDR3 coding sequence is TGTGCCTGGAGGCCCTATTCATTGAATTCACCCCTCCACTTT. Amino acids: CAWRPYSLNSPLHF.

The J gene is TRBJ2-1, the V gene TRBV12-3 or TRBV12-4; D ambiguous. Trimming took 10 bases from V and 5 from J, leaving 15 bases between them. The CDR3 loop spans 13 amino acids. CDR3 in amino acids: CAIARGGHNEQFF. As DNA, the CDR3 is TGTGCCATCGCGAGAGGTGGCCACAATGAGCAGTTCTTC.

This chain joins TRBV6-5 and TRBJ2-2; 9 bases align to TRBD1. The CDR3 spans 14 residues. V lost 7 bases, J lost 3 bases, and 3 bases stayed unmatched. From germline, CDR1 is MNHEY and CDR2 SVGAGI. The chain's CDR3 is CASTRTGDTGELFF. The CDR3 coding sequence is TGTGCCAGCACCCGGACAGGGGACACCGGGGAGCTGTTTTTT.

The chain employs TRBV7-3 and TRBJ2-1; 11 bases are shared with TRBD1. From germline, CDR1 is SGHTA and CDR2 FQGTGA. V lost 5 bases and J lost 5; bases outside the gene matches: 5. This CDR3 is 15 amino acids long. The CDR3: CASSRTGGSHNEQFF. The CDR3 bases are TGTGCCAGCAGCCGGACAGGGGGCTCACACAATGAGCAGTTCTTC.

This chain joins TRBV5-1 and TRBJ2-3; perhaps TRBD1 as D (7 bases). V lost 1 base and J 4 bases, leaving 16 bases between the germline ends. Germline V gene sequence: CDR1 SGHRS, CDR2 YFSETQ. This CDR3 is built from 16 residues. The DNA of the CDR3 is TGCGCCAGCAGCTTGTCGGCCAGGGGGGCACCAGATACGCAGTATTTT. Translated, it gives CASSLSARGAPDTQYF.

CDR3: CASSYSELAETQYF. The DNA of the CDR3 is TGTGCCAGCAGTTACTCGGAACTAGCGGAGACCCAGTACTTC. The rearrangement joins TRBV6-5 to TRBJ2-5; 7 nucleotides line up with TRBD2. CDR1 MNHEY and CDR2 SVGAGI come from the germline V gene. Unmatched junction bases numbered 3, after V lost 0 bases and J lost 5 bases. The CDR3 runs 14 residues.

This clone was seen once. The chain recombines TRBV21-1 with TRBJ2-5; the DNA was not used to check the table's D call, TRBD2. TRBV21-1 is listed as a pseudogene. This CDR3 comprises 19 residues. CDR3 sequence: CASSMAPRGGESGSETQYF. For the CDR3, the DNA is TGTGCCAGCAGCATGGCCCCTAGAGGGGGGGAGAGCGGCTCAGAGACCCAGTACTTC.

The chain combines TRBV5-6 with TRBJ2-1; perhaps TRBD1 as D (6 bases). With 4 bases removed from V and 9 bases from J, the gap between germline ends came to 14 bases. The CDR3 is 13 amino acids. The germline CDR1 and CDR2 sequences are SGHDT and YYEEEE. The CDR3 loop is CASSRPQGREQFF. CDR3 nucleotides: TGTGCCAGCAGCCGACCACAGGGTCGTGAGCAGTTCTTC.

The chain couples TRBV28 to TRBJ2-7, with D uncertain. V dropped 6 bases and J dropped 2 bases, with 14 bases sitting between them. The CDR3 has 14 amino acids. The germline V gene encodes CDR1 MDHEN and CDR2 SYDVKM. CDR3 coding DNA: TGTGCCAGCAGGCTCCCGGCAGCAGCCTACGAGCAGTACTTC. It yields the protein CASRLPAAAYEQYF.